Listed here are 15 T cell receptor beta chains from one sample, sequenced in a study of T cell responses to AZD1222 COVID-19 vaccine. The method was immunoSEQ multiplex PCR; TCRdb's version includes in-frame clones alone and lacks a portion of them. The table shows approximately 120,000 clones, with 88% occurring only once. The source was peripheral blood, collected on day 0 of MenACWY control vaccination. The receptor source for this set is an adult in good health.

This clone was picked up one time. The chain uses TRBV7-9 and TRBJ1-3, with D possibly matching TRBD1 (5 bases). The CDR3 loop spans 18 amino acids. From germline, CDR1 is SEHNR and CDR2 FQNEAQ (reference sequence). The V end lost 3 bases, the J end lost 0 bases, and 18 bases lay between the germline ends. The CDR3 nucleotides read TGTGCCAGCAGCTTCTCTCCCCAGGGCCTTAGCTCTGGAAACACCATATATTTT. Amino acids: CASSFSPQGLSSGNTIYF. Based on the CDR3 plus reference TRBV7-9 and TRBJ1-3, the full variable domain is DTGVSQNPRHKITKRGQNVTFRCDPISEHNRLYWYRQTLGQGPEFLTYFQNEAQLEKSRLLSDRFSAERPKGSFSTLEIQRTEQGDSAMYLCASSFSPQGLSSGNTIYFGEGSWLTVV.

The chain recombines TRBV6-5 with TRBJ1-3, with TRBD1 as a possible D gene (5 bases). The CDR3 has 14 amino acids. Germline CDR1 and CDR2: MNHEY and SVGAGI. Trimming removed 7 bases from V and 2 bases from J, with 12 bases in between. The CDR3 spells CASTEWGAGNTIYF. The CDR3 DNA reads as TGTGCCAGCACCGAATGGGGGGCTGGAAACACCATATATTTT.

The chain couples TRBV18 to TRBJ2-7, with a possible D match to TRBD1 (5 bases). Germline V gene lookup returns CDR1 KGHSH and CDR2 LQKENI. Between the trimmed V and J ends, which lost 6 bases and 1 base, there was a span of 13 bases. The CDR3 covers 14 residues. This CDR3 is CASSQGSQSYEQYF. The CDR3 nucleotides read TGTGCCAGCTCTCAGGGTTCGCAGTCCTACGAGCAGTACTTC.

The chain combines TRBV4-3 with TRBJ1-1; 8 positions match TRBD1. This CDR3 comprises 15 residues. V gave up 2 bases and J gave up 11 bases; unmatched junction bases: 13. Germline CDR1 is LGHNA and CDR2 is YSLEER. CDR3 residues: CASSQTSGQGARAFF. The DNA for the CDR3 is TGCGCCAGCAGCCAAACCTCGGGGCAGGGGGCGCGCGCTTTCTTT.

The chain combines TRBV9 with TRBJ2-3, with 14 bases matching TRBD2. The CDR3 extends over 14 amino acids. Germline loops: CDR1 SGDLS, CDR2 YYNGEE. V gave up 7 bases and J gave up 6 bases; unmatched junction bases: 4. CDR3 loop: CASGGLAGADTQYF. CDR3 DNA sequence: TGTGCCAGCGGGGGACTAGCGGGAGCGGATACGCAGTATTTT.

The chain couples TRBV4-1 to TRBJ2-3; D tentatively reads TRBD1 or TRBD2 (5 bases each). Trimming removed 10 bases at V and 0 bases at J, with 11 bases between. Germline V gives CDR1 MGHRA, CDR2 YSYEKL. This CDR3 comprises 13 residues. CDR3 protein: CATGTESTDTQYF. The CDR3 DNA sequence: TGCGCCACCGGGACGGAGAGCACAGATACGCAGTATTTT.

The V and J genes are TRBV3-1 (or the pseudogene TRBV3-2) and TRBJ1-3; D gene uncertain. The germline CDR1 and CDR2 sequences are LGHDT and YNNKEL (reference sequence). V was shortened by 1 base and J by 5 bases, with 3 bases between the two germline ends. The CDR3 is made up of 12 amino acids. CDR3 in DNA: TGTGCCAGCAGCCAAGGCAGAAACACCATATATTTT. Protein sequence: CASSQGRNTIYF.

This chain connects TRBV15 to TRBJ1-3; TRBD1 aligns across 9 bases. Looked up from germline, CDR1 is LNHNV and CDR2 is YYDKDF (reference sequence). The CDR3 has 17 residues. V lost 0 bases and J lost 1; bases outside the gene matches: 4. CDR3 loop: CATSRDRDRASGNTIYF. The CDR3 DNA is TGTGCCACCAGCAGAGACCGGGACAGGGCTTCTGGAAACACCATATATTTT.

The rearrangement uses TRBV28 and TRBJ2-1, with 8 bases matching TRBD1. The CDR3 covers 13 residues. The germline V gene encodes CDR1 MDHEN and CDR2 SYDVKM. Trimming at V came to 4 bases and at J to 6 bases, leaving 2 bases not matched to a gene. CDR3 sequence: CASSSGQGNEQFF. The CDR3 nucleotides read TGTGCCAGCAGTTCCGGACAGGGCAATGAGCAGTTCTTC.

The gene calls are TRBV5-1 and TRBJ1-5; 9 nucleotides match TRBD1. The CDR3 is 16 residues long. The germline V gene encodes CDR1 SGHRS and CDR2 YFSETQ. V shed 0 bases, J shed 5 bases, and the junction held 6 bases outside the gene matches. DNA for the CDR3: TGCGCCAGCAGCTTGGGGACGGGACAGGGAGATCAGCCCCAGCATTTT. As protein: CASSLGTGQGDQPQHF.

The chain combines TRBV7-2 with TRBJ2-7; D not certain. The length of the CDR3 is 13 residues. The ends were cut back, 2 bases at V and 4 bases at J, with 9 bases in the middle. Germline CDR1 is SGHTA and CDR2 is FQGNSA. CDR3 sequence reads: CASSLYVGYEQYF. The CDR3 bases are TGTGCCAGCAGCTTATACGTCGGGTACGAGCAGTACTTC.

The chain is built from TRBV6-2 or TRBV6-3 and TRBJ1-1; tentatively, D is TRBD1 (5 bases). CDR1 and CDR2 (germline): MNHEY, SVGEGT. The CDR3 totals 15 residues. V shed 0 bases and J shed 4 bases, with 12 bases lying between them. Written as DNA, the CDR3 is TGTGCCAGCAGTTACTCAACCCCAGGGTTCACTGAAGCTTTCTTT. This sequence encodes CASSYSTPGFTEAFF.

The chain couples TRBV7-2 to TRBJ2-1; D may be TRBD1 or TRBD2 (5 bases each). Germline lookup yields CDR1 SGHTA and CDR2 FQGNSA. This CDR3 is built from 14 residues. V gave up 5 bases and J gave up 5 bases, with 13 bases separating them. CDR3 sequence reads: CASSPGTVNNEQFF. The DNA for the CDR3 is TGTGCCAGCAGCCCCGGGACGGTCAACAATGAGCAGTTCTTC. The full variable domain, its missing parts supplied by reference TRBV7-2 and TRBJ2-1, is GAGVSQSPSNKVTEKGKDVELRCDPISGHTALYWYRQSLGQGLEFLIYFQGNSAPDKSGLPSDRFSAERTGGSVSTLTIQRTQQEDSAVYLCASSPGTVNNEQFFGPGTRLTVL.

CDR3 coding DNA: TGTGCCAGCAGCCAAGAAGGGACAGGGGTAATGAACACTGAAGCTTTCTTT. It translates to CASSQEGTGVMNTEAFF. This rearrangement joins TRBV4-2 to TRBJ1-1; 10 positions match TRBD1. V lost 0 bases, J lost 0 bases, and 4 bases stayed unmatched. The CDR3 length is 17 residues. The germline CDR1 and CDR2 sequences are LGHNA and YNFKEQ.

The genes are TRBV11-2 and TRBJ1-3; possible D gene TRBD1, 6 bases. This CDR3 comprises 15 residues. Germline assignment: CDR1 SGHAT and CDR2 FQNNGV. V lost 3 bases to trimming and J lost 0 bases, with 9 bases between them. In nucleotides, the CDR3 is TGTGCCAGCAGCTTCGACAGGACCTCTGGAAACACCATATATTTT. Amino acid sequence: CASSFDRTSGNTIYF.